The T cell receptor (beta chain) described here comes from a study of T cells in Graves' hyperthyroidism and ophthalmopathy. What was amplified from RNA transcripts were TCR beta CDR3 regions. When the TCR CDR3 underwent first-round RT-PCR, the HTBI primer set was used. TCRdb re-analysed the multiplex PCR reads in MiXCR, keeping a single row per CDR3 protein. The sample has about 410,000 distinct CDR3 sequences, roughly 14% seen once; the top ten hold over 10%. The length of the CDR3 is 16 residues. With 2 bases clipped from V and 8 bases from J, the junction kept 10 bases outside the gene matches. Germline values: CDR1 LNHNV, CDR2 YYDKDF (reference sequence). To note about this clonotype: Its antigen is as yet unknown.

Study observations and caveats: Model output signaled ophthalmopathy a median 6.5 months ahead of onset.

This chain connects TRBV15 to TRBJ1-4, with 8 bases aligning to TRBD1. Specimen: blood. This receptor was identified in a man younger than 30 with Graves' ophthalmopathy. The DNA for the CDR3 is TGTGCCACCAGCAGACCAACAGGGGGTTTTGGCGAAAAACTGTTTTTT. This translates into CATSRPTGGFGEKLFF.